What follows are 2 T cell receptor beta chains derived from one specimen sequenced in a study of blood T cell repertoires in COVID-19. Data came from immunoSEQ multiplex PCR; TCRdb stores just in-frame clones and leaves some out. Here the sample spans fewer than 40,000 clones, less than 90% being singletons. Sample: peripheral blood. All receptors come from a woman aged 80 or over with active or convalescent COVID-19.

V is TRBV28 and J is TRBJ2-7; D might be TRBD2 (5 bases). V was cut by 2 bases and J by 4 bases, with 12 bases left in between. Germline values: CDR1 MDHEN, CDR2 SYDVKM. The CDR3 totals 14 residues. This chain's CDR3 is CASSLHGVAYEQYF. The CDR3 DNA follows: TGTGCCAGCAGTTTACACGGGGTGGCGTACGAGCAGTACTTC.

This clone was observed once. This chain links TRBV15 with TRBJ2-5; 7 nucleotides line up with TRBD1. From germline, CDR1 is LNHNV and CDR2 YYDKDF (reference sequence). Trimming took 1 base from V and 3 from J; bases not matched to a gene: 8. This CDR3 is built from 16 residues. This CDR3 is CATSRALGQTKETQYF. The DNA of the CDR3 is TGTGCCACCAGCAGAGCCCTGGGACAGACTAAAGAGACCCAGTACTTC.